The next 30 T cell receptor beta chains were all read from a single sample in a study of blood T cell repertoires in COVID-19. Using immunoSEQ multiplex PCR, the repertoire was profiled, and TCRdb retains in-frame clones only, with some absent. This table holds hundreds of thousands of clones, 85% to 90% found once. Sequences were obtained from PBMCs or T cells enriched from blood (not recorded which). The receptors stem from a man aged 25 to 40 who had recovered from COVID-19.

This chain joins TRBV9 and TRBJ2-1; 8 bases align to TRBD2. Germline values: CDR1 SGDLS, CDR2 YYNGEE. Losses at the gene ends were 4 bases for V and 7 bases for J; bases not matched to a gene: 4. This CDR3 contains 13 residues. This CDR3 reads CASSTIAGNEQFF. In DNA form, the CDR3 reads TGTGCCAGCAGCACGATAGCGGGGAATGAGCAGTTCTTC.

This chain connects TRBV7-8 to TRBJ1-2, with 10 bases lining up with TRBD1. This CDR3 has 14 residues. CDR1 and CDR2 (germline): SGHVS, FQNEAQ. Trimming at V came to 4 bases and at J to 5 bases, leaving 4 bases not matched to a gene. CDR3 sequence reads: CASSSRTGGYGYTF. As DNA, the CDR3 is TGTGCCAGCAGCTCTCGGACAGGGGGATATGGCTACACCTTC.

The chain joins TRBV29-1 to TRBJ1-1; D is undetermined. Germline V gene lookup returns CDR1 SQVTM and CDR2 ANQGSEA. The CDR3 totals 11 residues. V lost 8 bases and J 4 bases, leaving 11 bases between the germline ends. The CDR3 DNA sequence: TGCAGCATCATGCCCGGCACTGAAGCTTTCTTT. This gives the protein CSIMPGTEAFF. Full variable domain (missing parts from reference TRBV29-1 and TRBJ1-1): SAVISQKPSRDICQRGTSLTIQCQVDSQVTMMFWYRQQPGQSLTLIATANQGSEATYESGFVIDKFPISRPNLTFSTLTVSNMSPEDSSIYLCSIMPGTEAFFGQGTRLTVV.

This clone was observed a handful of times. The rearrangement joins TRBV11-2 to TRBJ1-1; D might be TRBD1 (5 bases). Germline V lookup: CDR1 SGHAT, CDR2 FQNNGV. The CDR3 has 13 amino acids. Trimming pared 3 bases from V and 4 bases from J, leaving 9 bases between. The CDR3 is CASSFVRGTEAFF. The CDR3 region has the DNA TGTGCCAGCAGCTTCGTAAGGGGCACTGAAGCTTTCTTT.

The chain carries TRBV2 and TRBJ2-1; 9 nucleotides agree with TRBD1. This CDR3 is 13 amino acids long. Trimming cost V 5 bases and J 9 bases; bases outside gene matches: 5. Germline CDR1 and CDR2: SNHLY and FYNNEI. As DNA, the CDR3 is TGTGCCAGCAGTAAGGACAGGGGAGGTGAGCAGTTCTTC. This gives the protein CASSKDRGGEQFF.

This clone is a singleton in its sample. This chain connects TRBV12-3 or TRBV12-4 to TRBJ2-7; D call uncertain. The CDR3 is 13 residues long. V shed 3 bases and J shed 5 bases, with 11 bases lying between them. CDR3 bases: TGTGCCAGCAGTTTGATGATCTCTAACGAGCAGTACTTC. It encodes CASSLMISNEQYF.

This clone occurred once. The rearrangement uses TRBV15 and TRBJ1-1; 7 nucleotides agree with TRBD1. This CDR3 has 15 residues. Germline CDR1 is LNHNV and CDR2 is YYDKDF (reference sequence). Trimming removed 2 bases from V and 6 bases from J; junction bases left unmatched: 9. The CDR3 spells CATSRSYDRVPEAFF. CDR3 DNA: TGTGCCACCAGCAGATCCTACGACAGGGTCCCTGAAGCTTTCTTT.

The chain combines TRBV24-1 with TRBJ2-3, with 9 bases aligning to TRBD2. The CDR3 is 14 amino acids. Trimming took 4 bases from V and 6 from J; bases not matched to a gene: 4. Germline-derived CDR1 and CDR2 are KGHDR and SFDVKD. CDR3 protein: CATSDSGRSDTQYF. The CDR3 DNA follows: TGTGCCACCAGTGACAGCGGGAGGTCGGATACGCAGTATTTT.

This clone occurred once. The sample has other DNA sequences that encode this CDR3 too. The chain links TRBV27 to TRBJ1-2; 8 bases line up with TRBD1. Germline V gene sequence: CDR1 MNHEY, CDR2 SMNVEV (reference sequence). The CDR3 contains 13 residues. The V segment lost 6 bases and the J segment 5 bases; nucleotides outside the gene matches: 5. CDR3 DNA sequence: TGTGCCAGCAGACCGACAGGGGTTTATGGCTACACCTTC. Protein sequence: CASRPTGVYGYTF.

The chain employs TRBV15 and TRBJ1-2, with TRBD1 matching over 8 bases. The CDR3 sequence is 13 residues long. The V and J ends lost 5 bases and 8 bases, in that order; junction bases with no gene match: 7. Germline V gene lookup returns CDR1 LNHNV and CDR2 YYDKDF (reference sequence). The CDR3 sequence is CATSVAGGAGYTF. As DNA, the CDR3 is TGTGCCACCAGCGTGGCAGGGGGCGCGGGCTACACCTTC.

This chain connects TRBV10-2 to TRBJ2-5; 11 bases fit TRBD2. The junction had 11 bases not matched to a gene; V was cut back by 6 bases and J by 5 bases. Germline V lookup: CDR1 WSHSY, CDR2 SAAADI. The CDR3 loop spans 16 amino acids. The CDR3 DNA reads TGCGCCAGCAGAATCCCCGGGACTAGCGGTTGGGAGACCCAGTACTTC. Encoded protein: CASRIPGTSGWETQYF.

The chain uses TRBV9 and TRBJ2-2; 7 positions agree with TRBD2. CDR1 SGDLS and CDR2 YYNGEE come from the germline V gene. Germline trimming cut 4 bases from V and 4 bases from J; bases unmatched to any gene: 7. The CDR3 sequence is 15 residues long. The chain's CDR3 is CASSTGLVATGELFF. The CDR3 DNA reads as TGTGCCAGCAGCACCGGACTAGTTGCCACCGGGGAGCTGTTTTTT.

The genes are TRBV2 and TRBJ2-3; 8 bases agree with TRBD2. The CDR3 totals 15 residues. Trimming cost V 2 bases and J 2 bases; bases outside gene matches: 3. The V gene's germline CDR1 is SNHLY and CDR2 FYNNEI. The CDR3 reads CASSESGRYTDTQYF. The CDR3 DNA sequence: TGTGCCAGCAGTGAAAGCGGGAGATACACAGATACGCAGTATTTT.

The V call is TRBV7-9, the J call TRBJ2-2, with D hard to call. V lost 4 bases and J lost 0, with 9 bases in between. CDR3 length: 15 residues. CDR1 is SEHNR, CDR2 FQNEAQ, per germline (reference sequence). CDR3 sequence reads: CASSWRTPNTGELFF. CDR3 DNA: TGTGCCAGCAGCTGGAGAACACCGAACACCGGGGAGCTGTTTTTT.

This clone was seen a few times. J is TRBJ2-1 and V is TRBV19; TRBD2 matches at 12 bases. The CDR3 is 17 residues long. The V gene end was trimmed by 5 bases and the J gene end by 0 bases; junction bases not matched to a gene: 5. The germline V gene encodes CDR1 LNHDA and CDR2 SQIVND (reference sequence). The CDR3, as DNA: TGTGCCAGTAGTCGGACTAGCGGGATGAGCTCCTACAATGAGCAGTTCTTC. Its translation is CASSRTSGMSSYNEQFF.

This clone has only one observation. The rearrangement uses TRBV2 and TRBJ2-1; D is undetermined. Germline V gene lookup returns CDR1 SNHLY and CDR2 FYNNEI. Trimming took 3 bases from V and 8 from J, leaving 11 bases between them. The CDR3 consists of 13 residues. DNA for the CDR3: TGTGCCAGCAGTGATCCAGAATTGGATGAGCAGTTCTTC. Translated, it gives CASSDPELDEQFF.

The V call is TRBV18, the J call TRBJ2-7; TRBD2 aligns across 9 bases. The CDR3 consists of 15 residues. CDR1 KGHSH and CDR2 LQKENI come from the germline V gene. Germline trimming cut 6 bases from V and 1 base from J; bases unmatched to any gene: 7. CDR3 sequence (DNA): TGTGCCAGCTCGCGTGGGGGACTAGCTTCCTACGAGCAGTACTTC. Encoded protein: CASSRGGLASYEQYF.

V and J are TRBV19 and TRBJ1-6; the D is unclear. The CDR3 sequence is 13 residues long. Germline V lookup: CDR1 LNHDA, CDR2 SQIVND (reference sequence). V lost 5 bases and J lost 10, with 12 bases in between. Written as DNA, the CDR3 is TGTGCCAGTAGTTTCCGAGGAGACTCACCCCTCCACTTT. It codes for CASSFRGDSPLHF.

This sequence joins TRBV27 and TRBJ2-1, with a possible D match to TRBD1 (5 bases). The CDR3 runs 18 residues. V was clipped by 5 bases and J by 1 base, with 21 bases between them. Germline lookup yields CDR1 MNHEY and CDR2 SMNVEV (reference sequence). CDR3 nucleotide sequence: TGTGCCAGCAGTCCCTACGGACAAACCTTTAGTTCCTACAATGAGCAGTTCTTC. Protein: CASSPYGQTFSSYNEQFF.

V and J are TRBV7-9 and TRBJ2-7; 8 bases fit TRBD1. This CDR3 is 14 amino acids long. V lost 5 bases to trimming and J lost 6 bases; unmatched junction nucleotides: 9. Per germline, CDR1 SEHNR and CDR2 FQNEAQ (reference sequence). The CDR3 nucleotides read TGTGCCAGCAGCCGTGGGACAGGTTATGGCGAGCAGTACTTC. This translates into CASSRGTGYGEQYF.

The J gene is TRBJ2-1, the V gene TRBV11-3; maybe TRBD1 (6 bases). V lost 5 bases to trimming and J lost 7 bases, with 18 bases between them. Looked up from germline, CDR1 is SGHNT and CDR2 is YENEEA. The CDR3 runs to 15 residues. The CDR3 coding sequence is TGTGCCAGCAGCCCGGGACACTTTCGCGGTAATGAGCAGTTCTTC. Amino acid sequence: CASSPGHFRGNEQFF.

As concerns this clone: The same CDR3 arises from other DNA sequences in this sample as well. The chain couples TRBV7-9 to TRBJ2-7; 11 nucleotides align to TRBD2. CDR1 is SEHNR, CDR2 FQNEAQ, per germline (reference sequence). This CDR3 is built from 15 residues. V was clipped by 5 bases and J by 3 bases; unmatched bases: 6. Written as DNA, the CDR3 is TGTGCCAGCAGCCGAACTAGCGGGAGTTTCTACGAGCAGTACTTC. It translates to CASSRTSGSFYEQYF.

This clone was counted once. The genes are TRBV4-1 and TRBJ2-7, with TRBD2 as a possible D gene (6 bases). V lost 5 bases to trimming and J lost 5 bases, with 7 bases between them. The CDR3 totals 11 residues. CDR1 is MGHRA, CDR2 YSYEKL, per germline. CDR3 amino acids: CASSGGDEQYF. The CDR3 bases are TGCGCCAGCAGCGGCGGGGACGAGCAGTACTTC.

J is TRBJ2-5 and V is TRBV6-8, with D possibly matching TRBD1 (6 bases). The CDR3 is 16 amino acids. With 8 bases removed from V and 0 bases from J, the gap between germline ends came to 19 bases. From germline, CDR1 is MNHGY and CDR2 SAAAGT. The CDR3 bases are TGTGCCAGCGGGGGATCCGGGACACCATACCAAGAGACCCAGTACTTC. It translates to CASGGSGTPYQETQYF.

The chain joins TRBV23-1 to TRBJ2-2; D ambiguous. TRBV23-1 is an ORF for which the function is uncertain. The CDR3 is made up of 13 amino acids. Trimming removed 10 bases at V and 4 bases at J, with 13 bases between. The CDR3 region has the DNA TGCGCCACTGGCAGGAAAGTCACCGGGGAGCTGTTTTTT. It yields the protein CATGRKVTGELFF.

The chain is built from TRBV28 and TRBJ1-2, with TRBD1 matching over 9 bases. Trimming removed 6 bases from V and 4 bases from J; junction bases left unmatched: 12. This CDR3 has 16 amino acids. CDR1 and CDR2 from the germline V gene are MDHEN and SYDVKM. The CDR3 reads CASSAVGTGLGYGYTF. The CDR3, as DNA: TGTGCCAGCAGCGCCGTAGGGACAGGGCTCGGCTATGGCTACACCTTC.

A note on this clone: Compared with germline, one end of the junction differs, possibly owing to a read error. The chain is built from TRBV5-3 and TRBJ1-1; D is possibly TRBD1 (5 bases). TRBV5-3 is given ORF status, its function remaining uncertain. This CDR3 has 15 amino acids. CDR3 sequence reads: CVRSFSGHIPAEAFF. The CDR3 DNA follows: TGTGTCAGAAGCTTTTCCGGACACATACCCGCTGAAGCTTTCTTT.

The rearrangement links TRBV10-3 to TRBJ1-2; D may be TRBD1 (6 bases). CDR1 is ENHRY and CDR2 is SYGVKD in the germline V gene. Trimming pared 4 bases from V and 8 bases from J, leaving 17 bases between. The CDR3 sequence is 14 residues long. CDR3 DNA: TGTGCCATCAGTGGGCCTCCGGGACAAGGAGGCTACACCTTC. It yields the protein CAISGPPGQGGYTF.

The chain joins TRBV12-5 to TRBJ1-4; TRBD1 might be the D (5 bases). V was pared by 4 bases and J by 4 bases, with 16 bases between. The CDR3 is 16 residues long. CDR1 is LGHNT and CDR2 is FRNRAP in the germline V gene. DNA of the CDR3: TGTGCTAGTGGTTCGCCCACCAGGGTGGGTAATGAAAAACTGTTTTTT. Translating it yields CASGSPTRVGNEKLFF. Full variable domain (rest looked up from reference TRBV12-5 and TRBJ1-4): DARVTQTPRHKVTEMGQEVTMRCQPILGHNTVFWYRQTMMQGLELLAYFRNRAPLDDSGMPKDRFSAEMPDATLATLKIQPSEPRDSAVYFCASGSPTRVGNEKLFFGSGTQLSVL.

The gene calls are TRBV4-1 and TRBJ1-6; D not certain. The CDR3 has 16 amino acids. The germline V gene has CDR1 MGHRA and CDR2 YSYEKL. V was cut by 1 base and J by 7 bases, with 14 bases left in between. The CDR3 nucleotides are TGCGCCAGCAGCCAAGTCTCTTATGGGGAGAATTCACCCCTCCACTTT. Protein: CASSQVSYGENSPLHF.